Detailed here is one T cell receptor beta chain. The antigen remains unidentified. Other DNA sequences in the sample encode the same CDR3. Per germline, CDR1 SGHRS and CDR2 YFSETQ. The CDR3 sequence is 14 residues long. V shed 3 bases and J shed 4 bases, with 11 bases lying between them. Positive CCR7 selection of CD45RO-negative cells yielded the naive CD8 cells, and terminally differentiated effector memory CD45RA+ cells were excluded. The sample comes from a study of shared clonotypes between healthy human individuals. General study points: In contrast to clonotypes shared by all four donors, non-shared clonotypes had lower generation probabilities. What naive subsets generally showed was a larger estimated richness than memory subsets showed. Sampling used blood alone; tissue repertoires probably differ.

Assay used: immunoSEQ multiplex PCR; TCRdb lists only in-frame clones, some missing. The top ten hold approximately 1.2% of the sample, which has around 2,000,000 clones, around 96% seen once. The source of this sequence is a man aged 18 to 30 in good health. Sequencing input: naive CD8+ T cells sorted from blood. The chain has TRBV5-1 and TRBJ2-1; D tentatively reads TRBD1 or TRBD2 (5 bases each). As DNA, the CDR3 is TGCGCCAGCAGCTGGAGTGGGGGTTACAATGAGCAGTTCTTC. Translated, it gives CASSWSGGYNEQFF.